This TCR beta chain originates from a study of tumor-infiltrating lymphocytes in localized non-small cell lung cancer. The wider study: Resected tumor was paired with non-adjacent uninvolved lung from the same patient. General observations from the study: Different pieces of the same tissue went to different assays, confounding technical variation with intratumor heterogeneity.

Deletions cut 0 bases from V and 9 bases from J, with 15 bases between. This CDR3 is 15 amino acids long. Germline assignment: CDR1 LNHNV and CDR2 YYDKDF (reference sequence). On this clone itself: Its specificity is not known.

The repertoire was sequenced with immunoSEQ multiplex PCR; TCRdb's copy has only in-frame clones and lacks some. This sample yields about 9,000 clones, of which 60% to 70% are seen a single time; roughly 9.9% belongs to the top ten. The rearrangement uses TRBV15 and TRBJ2-1; TRBD2 is a possible D gene (5 bases). The sequenced sample consisted of uninvolved lung tissue not adjacent to the tumor. The sequence was collected from a human donor with non-small cell lung cancer. The CDR3 reads CATSREGRGLGEQFF. CDR3 coding DNA: TGTGCCACCAGCAGAGAGGGCCGGGGATTGGGTGAGCAGTTCTTC.